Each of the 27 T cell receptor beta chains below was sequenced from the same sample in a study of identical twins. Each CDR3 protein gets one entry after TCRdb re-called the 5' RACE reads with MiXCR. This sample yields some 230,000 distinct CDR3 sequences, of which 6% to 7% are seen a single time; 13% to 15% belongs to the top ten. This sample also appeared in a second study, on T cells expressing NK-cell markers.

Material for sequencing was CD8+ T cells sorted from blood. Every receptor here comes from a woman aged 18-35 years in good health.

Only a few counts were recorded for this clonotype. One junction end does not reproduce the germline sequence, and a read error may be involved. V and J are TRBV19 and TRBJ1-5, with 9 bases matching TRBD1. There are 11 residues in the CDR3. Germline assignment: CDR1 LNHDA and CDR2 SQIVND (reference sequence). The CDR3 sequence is CASSIGGDRVF. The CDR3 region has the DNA TGTGCCAGTAGTATAGGTGGGGACAGGGTTTTT.

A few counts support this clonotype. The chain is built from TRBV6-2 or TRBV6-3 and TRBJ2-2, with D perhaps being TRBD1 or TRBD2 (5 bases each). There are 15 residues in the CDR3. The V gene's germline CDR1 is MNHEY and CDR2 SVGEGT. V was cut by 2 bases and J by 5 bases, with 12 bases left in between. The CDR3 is CASSYGGKSTGELFF. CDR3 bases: TGTGCCAGCAGTTACGGGGGAAAGTCGACCGGGGAGCTGTTTTTT.

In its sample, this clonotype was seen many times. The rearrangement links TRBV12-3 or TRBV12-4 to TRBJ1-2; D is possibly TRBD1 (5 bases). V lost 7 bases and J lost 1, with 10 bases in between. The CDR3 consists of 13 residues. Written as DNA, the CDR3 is TGTGCCAGCACCCCCGGGGGTAACTATGGCTACACCTTC. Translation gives CASTPGGNYGYTF.

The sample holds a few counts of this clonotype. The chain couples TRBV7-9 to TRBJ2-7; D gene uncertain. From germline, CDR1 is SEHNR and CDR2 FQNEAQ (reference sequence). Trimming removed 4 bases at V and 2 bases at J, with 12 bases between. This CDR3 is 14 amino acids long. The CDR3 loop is CASSSPSWAYEQYF. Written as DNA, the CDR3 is TGTGCCAGCAGCTCACCTAGTTGGGCCTACGAGCAGTACTTC.

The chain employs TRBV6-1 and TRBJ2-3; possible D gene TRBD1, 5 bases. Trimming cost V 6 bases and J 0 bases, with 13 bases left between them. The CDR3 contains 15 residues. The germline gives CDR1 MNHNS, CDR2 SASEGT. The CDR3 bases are TGTGCCAGCAGCCCCAGGGTAACAAGCACAGATACGCAGTATTTT. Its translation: CASSPRVTSTDTQYF.

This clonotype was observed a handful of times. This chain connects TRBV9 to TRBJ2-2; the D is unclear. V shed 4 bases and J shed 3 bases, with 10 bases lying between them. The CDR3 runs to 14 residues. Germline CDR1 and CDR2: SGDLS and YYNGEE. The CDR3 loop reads CASSPRPYTGELFF. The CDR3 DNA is TGTGCCAGCAGCCCCCGGCCCTACACCGGGGAGCTGTTTTTT.

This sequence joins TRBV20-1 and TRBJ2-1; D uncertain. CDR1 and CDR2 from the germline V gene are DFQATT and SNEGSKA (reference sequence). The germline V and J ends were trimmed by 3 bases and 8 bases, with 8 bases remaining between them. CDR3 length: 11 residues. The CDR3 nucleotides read TGCAGTGCTAGTATCGGCGATGAGCAGTTCTTC. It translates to CSASIGDEQFF.

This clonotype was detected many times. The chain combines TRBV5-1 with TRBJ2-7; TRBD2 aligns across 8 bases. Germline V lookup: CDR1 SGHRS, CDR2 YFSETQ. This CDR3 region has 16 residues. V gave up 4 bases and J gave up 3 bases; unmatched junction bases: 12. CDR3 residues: CASSPSGGGIYYEQYF. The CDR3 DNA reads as TGCGCCAGCAGCCCCTCCGGGGGGGGGATTTACTACGAGCAGTACTTC.

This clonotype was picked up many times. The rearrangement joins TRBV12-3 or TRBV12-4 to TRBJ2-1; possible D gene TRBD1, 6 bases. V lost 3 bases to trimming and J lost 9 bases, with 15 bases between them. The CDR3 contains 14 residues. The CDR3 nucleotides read TGTGCCAGCAGTTTTCAAACAGGGTATGGTGAGCAGTTCTTC. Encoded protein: CASSFQTGYGEQFF.

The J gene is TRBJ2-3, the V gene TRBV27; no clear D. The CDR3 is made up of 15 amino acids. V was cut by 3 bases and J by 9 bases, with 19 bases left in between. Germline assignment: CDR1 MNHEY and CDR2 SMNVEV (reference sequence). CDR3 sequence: CASSFVLPGGSTQYF. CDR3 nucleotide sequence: TGTGCCAGCAGTTTTGTACTGCCAGGCGGTTCCACGCAGTATTTT.

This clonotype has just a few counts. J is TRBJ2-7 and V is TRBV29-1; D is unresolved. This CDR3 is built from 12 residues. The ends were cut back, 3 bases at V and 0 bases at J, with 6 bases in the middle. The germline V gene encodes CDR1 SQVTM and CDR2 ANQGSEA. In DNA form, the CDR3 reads TGCAGCGTTGAGGGCACCTCCTACGAGCAGTACTTC. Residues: CSVEGTSYEQYF.

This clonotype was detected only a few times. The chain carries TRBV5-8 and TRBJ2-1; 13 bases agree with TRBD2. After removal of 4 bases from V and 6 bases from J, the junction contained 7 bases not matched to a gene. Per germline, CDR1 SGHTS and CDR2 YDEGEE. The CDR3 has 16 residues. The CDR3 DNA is TGTGCCAGCAGCCCCCAGACTAGCGGGAGGTTCAATGAGCAGTTCTTC. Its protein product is CASSPQTSGRFNEQFF.

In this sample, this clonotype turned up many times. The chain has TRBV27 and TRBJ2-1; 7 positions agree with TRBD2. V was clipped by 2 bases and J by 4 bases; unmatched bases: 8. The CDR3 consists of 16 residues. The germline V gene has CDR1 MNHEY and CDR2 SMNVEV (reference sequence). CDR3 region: CASSLGAGGRYNEQFF. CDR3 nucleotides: TGTGCCAGCAGTTTAGGTGCCGGGGGGAGATACAATGAGCAGTTCTTC.

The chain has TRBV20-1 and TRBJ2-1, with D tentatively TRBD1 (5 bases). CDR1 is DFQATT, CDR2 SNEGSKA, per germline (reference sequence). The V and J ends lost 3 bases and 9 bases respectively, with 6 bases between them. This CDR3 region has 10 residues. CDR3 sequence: CSASRGEQFF. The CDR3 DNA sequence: TGCAGTGCTAGTAGGGGTGAGCAGTTCTTC.

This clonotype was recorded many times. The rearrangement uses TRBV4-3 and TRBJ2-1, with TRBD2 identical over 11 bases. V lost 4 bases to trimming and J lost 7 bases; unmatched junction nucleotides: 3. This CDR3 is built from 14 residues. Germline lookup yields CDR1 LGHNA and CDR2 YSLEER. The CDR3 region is CASSRGLAGNEQFF. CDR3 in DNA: TGCGCCAGCAGCCGCGGACTAGCGGGTAATGAGCAGTTCTTC.

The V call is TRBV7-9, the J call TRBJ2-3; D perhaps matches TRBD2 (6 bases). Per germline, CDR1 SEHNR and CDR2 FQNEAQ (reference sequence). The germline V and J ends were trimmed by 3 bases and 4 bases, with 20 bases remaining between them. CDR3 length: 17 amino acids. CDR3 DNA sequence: TGTGCCAGCAGCTTGGCAGTCGGAACTAGCATTTCAGATACGCAGTATTTT. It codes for CASSLAVGTSISDTQYF.

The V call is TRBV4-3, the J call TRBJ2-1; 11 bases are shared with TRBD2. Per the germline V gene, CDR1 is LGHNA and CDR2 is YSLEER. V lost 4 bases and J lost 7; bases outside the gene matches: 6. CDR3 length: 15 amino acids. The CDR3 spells CASSPTSGSFNEQFF. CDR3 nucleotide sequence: TGCGCCAGCAGCCCTACTAGCGGGAGTTTTAATGAGCAGTTCTTC.

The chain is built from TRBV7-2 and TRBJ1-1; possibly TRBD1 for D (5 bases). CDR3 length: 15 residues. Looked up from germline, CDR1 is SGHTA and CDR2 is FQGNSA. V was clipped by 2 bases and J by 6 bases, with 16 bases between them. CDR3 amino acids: CASSLYALLGAEAFF. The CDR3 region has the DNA TGTGCCAGCAGCTTATATGCCCTGCTGGGGGCTGAAGCTTTCTTT.

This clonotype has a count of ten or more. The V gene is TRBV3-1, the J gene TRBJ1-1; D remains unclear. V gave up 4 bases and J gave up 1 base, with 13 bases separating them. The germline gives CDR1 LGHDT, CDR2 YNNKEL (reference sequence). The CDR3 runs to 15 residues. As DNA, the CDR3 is TGTGCCAGCAGCCTTTTCATGGACCAGAACACTGAAGCTTTCTTT. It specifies CASSLFMDQNTEAFF.

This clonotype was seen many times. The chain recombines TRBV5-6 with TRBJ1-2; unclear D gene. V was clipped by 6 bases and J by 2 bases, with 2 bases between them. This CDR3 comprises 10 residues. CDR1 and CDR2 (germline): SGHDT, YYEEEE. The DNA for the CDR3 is TGTGCCAGCAACAACTATGGCTACACCTTC. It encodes CASNNYGYTF.

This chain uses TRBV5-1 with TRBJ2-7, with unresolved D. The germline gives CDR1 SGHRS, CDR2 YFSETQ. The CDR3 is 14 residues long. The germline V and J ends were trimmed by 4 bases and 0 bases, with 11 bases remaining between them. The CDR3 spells CASSEAAISYEQYF. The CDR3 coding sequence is TGCGCCAGCAGCGAGGCAGCTATCTCCTACGAGCAGTACTTC. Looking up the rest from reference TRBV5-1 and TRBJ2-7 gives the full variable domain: KAGVTQTPRYLIKTRGQQVTLSCSPISGHRSVSWYQQTPGQGLQFLFEYFSETQRNKGNFPGRFSGRQFSNSRSEMNVSTLELGDSALYLCASSEAAISYEQYFGPGTRLTVT.

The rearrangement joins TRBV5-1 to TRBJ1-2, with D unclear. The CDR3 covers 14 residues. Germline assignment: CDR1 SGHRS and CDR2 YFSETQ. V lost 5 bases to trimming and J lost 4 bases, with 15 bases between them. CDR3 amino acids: CASRSWGFAYGYTF. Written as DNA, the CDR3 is TGCGCCAGCAGGTCGTGGGGTTTCGCCTATGGCTACACCTTC.

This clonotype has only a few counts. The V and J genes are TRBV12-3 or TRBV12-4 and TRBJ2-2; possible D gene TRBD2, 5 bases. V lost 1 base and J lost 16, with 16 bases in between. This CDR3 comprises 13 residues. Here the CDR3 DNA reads TGTGCCAGCAGTTTAGGGGGTCTACTAGAACCGTTTTTT. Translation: CASSLGGLLEPFF.

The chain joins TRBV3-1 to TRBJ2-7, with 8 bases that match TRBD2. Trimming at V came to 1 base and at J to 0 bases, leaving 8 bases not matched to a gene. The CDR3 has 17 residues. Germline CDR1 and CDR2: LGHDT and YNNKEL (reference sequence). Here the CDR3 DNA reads TGTGCCAGCAGCCAAGCGAGCGGGGGTTATAGCTCCTACGAGCAGTACTTC. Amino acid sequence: CASSQASGGYSSYEQYF.

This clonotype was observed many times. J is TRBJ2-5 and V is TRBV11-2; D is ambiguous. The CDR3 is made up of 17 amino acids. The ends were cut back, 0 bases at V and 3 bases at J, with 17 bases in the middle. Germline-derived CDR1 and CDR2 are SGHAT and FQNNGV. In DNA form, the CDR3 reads TGTGCCAGCAGCTTAGAGAGGAGATTCTCTGGTGAAGAGACCCAGTACTTC. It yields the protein CASSLERRFSGEETQYF.

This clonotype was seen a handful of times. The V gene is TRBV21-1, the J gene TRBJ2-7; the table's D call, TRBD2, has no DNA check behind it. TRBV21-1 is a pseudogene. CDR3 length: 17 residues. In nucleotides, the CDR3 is TGTGCCAGCAGCGCGGATGGGACTAGCGGTAACTCCTACGAGCAGTACTTC. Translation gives CASSADGTSGNSYEQYF.

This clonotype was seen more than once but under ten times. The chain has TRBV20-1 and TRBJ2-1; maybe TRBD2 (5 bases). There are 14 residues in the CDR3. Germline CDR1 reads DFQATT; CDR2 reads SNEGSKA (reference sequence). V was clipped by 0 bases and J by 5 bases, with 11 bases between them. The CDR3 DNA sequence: TGCAGTGCTAGAGATTCATGGCGGGACAATGAGCAGTTCTTC. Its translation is CSARDSWRDNEQFF.